Below are 8 T cell receptor beta chains sequenced from a single sample in a study of blood T cell repertoires in COVID-19. Data came from immunoSEQ multiplex PCR; TCRdb stores just in-frame clones and leaves some out. The table lists 350,000 to 400,000 clones, around 89% of them singletons, with 5% to 8.5% in the top ten. Source material: peripheral blood. The receptors originated from a man aged 18 to 35 with active or convalescent COVID-19.

V is TRBV3-1 (or the pseudogene TRBV3-2) and J is TRBJ1-6; D unresolved. V was pared by 5 bases and J by 4 bases, with 12 bases between. Germline lookup yields CDR1 LGHDT and CDR2 YNNKEL (reference sequence). This CDR3 is 15 amino acids long. This chain's CDR3 is CASSVTGYYNSPLHF. DNA for the CDR3: TGTGCCAGCAGCGTAACGGGGTATTATAATTCACCCCTCCACTTT.

This clone has a single count. This rearrangement joins TRBV4-3 to TRBJ1-2; TRBD1 might be the D (5 bases). V lost 0 bases to trimming and J lost 0 bases, with 14 bases between them. Germline CDR1 reads LGHNA; CDR2 reads YSLEER. The CDR3 consists of 17 residues. CDR3 amino acids: CASSQEIDSETNYGYTF. DNA for the CDR3: TGCGCCAGCAGCCAAGAAATTGACAGCGAAACTAACTATGGCTACACCTTC.

The chain has TRBV19 and TRBJ2-5; weak D call: TRBD1 (5 bases). The CDR3 extends over 12 amino acids. Trimming removed 5 bases from V and 7 bases from J, with 11 bases in between. Germline V gene lookup returns CDR1 LNHDA and CDR2 SQIVND (reference sequence). The CDR3 DNA sequence: TGTGCCAGTAGTCCACAGGTGGGGACCCAGTACTTC. This encodes CASSPQVGTQYF.

V usage is TRBV10-3 and J usage is TRBJ2-1; no reliable D call. The CDR3 is 13 residues long. Per the germline V gene, CDR1 is ENHRY and CDR2 is SYGVKD. With 2 bases removed from V and 4 bases from J, the gap between germline ends came to 6 bases. CDR3: CAISEEEYNEQFF. The DNA for the CDR3 is TGTGCCATCAGTGAGGAGGAGTACAATGAGCAGTTCTTC.

The chain has TRBV15 and TRBJ1-5; tentatively, D is TRBD1 (6 bases). V lost 0 bases and J lost 0, with 12 bases in between. Germline assignment: CDR1 LNHNV and CDR2 YYDKDF (reference sequence). This CDR3 contains 17 residues. The CDR3 region is CATSRDLTGYSNQPQHF. The DNA of the CDR3 is TGTGCCACCAGCAGAGATCTGACAGGTTATAGCAATCAGCCCCAGCATTTT.

The chain employs TRBV11-3 and TRBJ2-6, with 9 bases fitting TRBD1. Germline V CDR1 and CDR2: SGHNT, YENEEA. The ends lost 0 bases at V and 1 base at J; junction bases unmatched: 10. This CDR3 is 20 amino acids long. The CDR3 reads CASSLDLAGTGLSGANVLTF. In nucleotides, the CDR3 is TGTGCCAGCAGCTTAGATCTTGCCGGGACAGGGCTTTCTGGGGCCAACGTCCTGACTTTC.

The chain couples TRBV19 to TRBJ2-7; 8 bases fit TRBD1. The CDR3 is made up of 14 amino acids. V shed 6 bases, J shed 3 bases, and the junction held 7 bases outside the gene matches. Germline values: CDR1 LNHDA, CDR2 SQIVND (reference sequence). DNA of the CDR3: TGTGCCAGTAGGCCCGGGACAGGTATCTACGAGCAGTACTTC. Translating gives CASRPGTGIYEQYF. The entire variable domain, with the rest obtained from reference TRBV19 and TRBJ2-7, is as follows: DGGITQSPKYLFRKEGQNVTLSCEQNLNHDAMYWYRQDPGQGLRLIYYSQIVNDFQKGDIAEGYSVSREKKESFPLTVTSAQKNPTAFYLCASRPGTGIYEQYFGPGTRLTVT.

The V and J genes are TRBV19 and TRBJ2-2; D is unclear. Germline values: CDR1 LNHDA, CDR2 SQIVND (reference sequence). V was cut by 4 bases and J by 5 bases, with 11 bases left in between. This CDR3 has 14 amino acids. CDR3 nucleotides: TGTGCCAGTAGTAGCACAGAAAAAACCGGGGAGCTGTTTTTT. As protein: CASSSTEKTGELFF.